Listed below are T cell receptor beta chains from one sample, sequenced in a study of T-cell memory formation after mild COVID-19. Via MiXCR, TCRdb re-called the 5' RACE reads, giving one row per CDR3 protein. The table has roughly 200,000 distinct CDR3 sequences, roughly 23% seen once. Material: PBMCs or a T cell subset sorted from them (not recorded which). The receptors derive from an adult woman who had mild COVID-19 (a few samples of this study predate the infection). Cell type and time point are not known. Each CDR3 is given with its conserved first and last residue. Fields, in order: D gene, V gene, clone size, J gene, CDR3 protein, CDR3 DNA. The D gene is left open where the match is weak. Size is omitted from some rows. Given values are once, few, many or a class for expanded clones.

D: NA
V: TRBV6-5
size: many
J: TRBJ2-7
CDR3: CASSFGSSYEQYF
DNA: TGTGCCAGCAGCTTCGGTAGCTCCTACGAGCAGTACTTC

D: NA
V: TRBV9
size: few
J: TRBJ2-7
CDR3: CASSVGGPSSYEQYF
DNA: TGTGCCAGCAGCGTAGGTGGGCCGAGCTCCTACGAGCAGTACTTC

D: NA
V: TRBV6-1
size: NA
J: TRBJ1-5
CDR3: CASSEVDWGEGQPQHF
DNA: TGTGCCAGCAGTGAAGTCGATTGGGGAGAAGGTCAGCCCCAGCATTTT

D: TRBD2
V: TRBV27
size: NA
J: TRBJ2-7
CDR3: CASGGLAGYEQYF
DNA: TGTGCCAGCGGGGGACTAGCGGGATACGAGCAGTACTTC

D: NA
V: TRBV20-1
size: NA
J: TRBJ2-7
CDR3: CSARGGAHSYEQYF
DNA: TGCAGTGCTAGAGGTGGAGCACACTCCTACGAGCAGTACTTC

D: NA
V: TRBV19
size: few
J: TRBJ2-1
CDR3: CASSVGPEQFF
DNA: TGTGCCAGTAGCGTAGGGCCTGAGCAGTTCTTC

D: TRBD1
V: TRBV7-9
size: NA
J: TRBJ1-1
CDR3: CASSSPGQGMNTEAFF
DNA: TGTGCCAGCAGCTCACCGGGACAGGGCATGAACACTGAAGCTTTCTTT

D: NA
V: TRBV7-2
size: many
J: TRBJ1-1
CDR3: CASSLVLVNTEAFF
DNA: TGTGCCAGCAGCTTAGTTCTGGTGAACACTGAAGCTTTCTTT

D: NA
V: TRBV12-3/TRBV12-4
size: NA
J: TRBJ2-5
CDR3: CASSGLGISQETQYF
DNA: TGTGCCAGCAGTGGTCTCGGGATTTCGCAAGAGACCCAGTACTTC

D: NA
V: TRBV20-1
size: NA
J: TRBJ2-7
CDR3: CSASDGYSYEQYF
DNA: TGCAGTGCGTCGGACGGATACTCCTACGAGCAGTACTTC

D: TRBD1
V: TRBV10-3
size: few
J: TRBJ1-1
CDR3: CAISDLRGKPEAFF
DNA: TGTGCCATCAGTGATCTCAGGGGGAAACCTGAAGCTTTCTTT

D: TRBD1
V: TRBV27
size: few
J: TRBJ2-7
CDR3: CASSLYRGLDEQYF
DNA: TGTGCCAGCAGTTTGTACAGGGGGCTTGACGAGCAGTACTTC

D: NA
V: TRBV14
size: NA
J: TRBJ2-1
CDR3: CASSQARGEQFF
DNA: TGTGCCAGCAGCCAAGCCCGGGGTGAGCAGTTCTTC

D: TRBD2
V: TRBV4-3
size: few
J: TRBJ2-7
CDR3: CASSQEGLAYEQYF
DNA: TGCGCCAGCAGCCAAGAGGGACTAGCCTACGAGCAGTACTTC

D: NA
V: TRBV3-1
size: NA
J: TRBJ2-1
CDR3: CASSQPQGHNEQFF
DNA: TGTGCCAGCAGCCAACCCCAGGGGCACAATGAGCAGTTCTTC

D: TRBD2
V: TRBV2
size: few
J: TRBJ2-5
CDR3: CASTTSGGDYYQETQYF
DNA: TGTGCCAGCACCACTAGCGGGGGAGACTATTACCAAGAGACCCAGTACTTC

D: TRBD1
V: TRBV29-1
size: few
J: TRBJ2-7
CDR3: CSTRDREGYEQYF
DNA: TGCAGCACCCGGGACAGGGAAGGGTACGAGCAGTACTTC

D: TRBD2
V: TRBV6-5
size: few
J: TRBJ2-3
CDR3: CASSSSSGGRDTQYF
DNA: TGTGCCAGCAGTTCCTCTAGCGGGGGAAGAGATACGCAGTATTTT

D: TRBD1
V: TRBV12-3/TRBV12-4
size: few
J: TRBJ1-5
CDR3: CASSLGRAGGLKGDQPQHF
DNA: TGTGCCAGCAGTCTAGGTAGGGCAGGGGGCCTTAAAGGAGATCAGCCCCAGCATTTT

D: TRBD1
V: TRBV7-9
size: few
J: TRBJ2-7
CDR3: CASSAGGTGIYYEQYF
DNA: TGTGCCAGCAGTGCAGGGGGCACAGGGATTTACTACGAGCAGTACTTC

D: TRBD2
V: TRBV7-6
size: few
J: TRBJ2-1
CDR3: CASSSTGTNYNEQFF
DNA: TGTGCCAGCAGCTCAACCGGGACTAATTACAATGAGCAGTTCTTC

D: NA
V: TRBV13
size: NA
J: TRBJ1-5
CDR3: CASSTRDSNQPQHF
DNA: TGTGCCAGCAGCACCCGGGACAGCAATCAGCCCCAGCATTTT

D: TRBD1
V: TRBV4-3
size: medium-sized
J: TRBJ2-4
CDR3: CASSQTGQGRRNIQYF
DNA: TGCGCCAGCAGCCAAACCGGACAGGGGCGAAGGAACATTCAGTACTTC